This T cell receptor (beta chain) was sequenced for a study of blood T cell repertoires in COVID-19 (dated by TCRdb to 2018 to 2020). A note on the overall study: Samples from collaborators originated in the United States, Italy and Spain and spanned both the acute and convalescent phases of COVID-19. The material from the prospective study consisted of cDNA or gDNA derived from T cells, B-cell-depleted T cells, or PBMCs. Subjects who had been exposed to COVID-19, were actively infected with it, or had recovered from it provided the deeply sampled blood TCRbeta repertoires that made up the dataset. The repertoires were released in a freely available public database meant as a resource for research on the immune response to SARS-CoV-2. The samples were drawn from the first 160 participants of the ongoing ImmuneRACE study and from 1,254 subjects provided by 6 global collaborators. Nearly every sample came with metadata listing a de-identified subject ID, COVID-19 status, age in years and sex. Where available, HLA class I and class II types were taken from metadata supplied by the sample provider and were not determined by assay-based typing.

TCRbeta CDR3 regions were amplified from genomic DNA by means of the immunoSEQ Assay, a bias-controlled multiplex PCR. The original pipeline was this. Nucleated cell counts per sample were estimated from amplification of reference gene primers within the assay. To quantify the absolute abundance of each unique TCRbeta CDR3 rearrangement, sequence reads were collapsed and filtered. Productive Simpson clonality was computed per sample as the square root of Simpson's diversity index over productive rearrangements. TCRdb mirrors the immuneACCESS table, restricted to in-frame sequences. Some clones are absent from its copies; in checked studies, under half trace to an unresolved V gene, and the reason for the others is unknown. Clonal size and the V and J genes are those of that table, whereas D and trimming came from the DNA. Within this sample are fewer than 500,000 clones, with 75% to 90% of them counted one time only. The top ten hold 1.1% of the sample.

For this clone: This clone's antigen is unknown. Per-base qualities were not stored, and no clone one base away is much larger.

From the cysteine through the phenylalanine, the CDR3 covers 16 amino acids. Only the CDR3 region is kept as DNA, spanning 48 bases read in frame from base 1. V has 3 bases trimmed and J has 6 bases trimmed; junction bases matching no gene number 10. Via the germline V gene, CDR1 is SGHRS and CDR2 YFSETQ. Study-wide findings and limitations: The quantity of clinical and demographic metadata differed by source and by participant and was supplied without curation.

Participants in the prospective study were enrolled through a virtual design, were aged roughly 18 to 100 years, and lived in approximately 24 United States geographic areas. In the prospective study, participants were assigned to cohorts based on the clinical history participants reported in a screening survey and a study questionnaire. ImmuneRACE Cohort 3 recovered participants were defined by two consecutive negative NP/OP PCR tests, healthcare professional clearance, or symptom resolution. In the prospective study, mobile phlebotomists collected whole blood, serum and a nasopharyngeal or oropharyngeal swab from each participant. Additional blood draws and questionnaires over an approximately two-month period could optionally be provided by prospective study participants. Prospective study blood samples were shipped either frozen or at room temperature before DNA extraction.

Here the chain combines TRBV5-1 and TRBJ2-1, and TRBD2 matches 9 of the central bases. This clonotype originated in a young man who had recovered from COVID-19. Material for sequencing was PBMCs or T cells enriched from blood (not recorded which). The DNA sequence is TGCGCCAGCAGCTCACTTAGCGGGAGTGAAGGCAATGAGCAGTTCTTC. Its coded protein is CASSSLSGSEGNEQFF.